This passage covers 25 T cell receptor beta chains from one sample sequenced in a study of CD8 T cells in Susac syndrome (dated by TCRdb to about 2019). Libraries were built with the immunoSEQ multiplex PCR assay. RNA was extracted using the RNeasy kit, and roughly 0.5 to 1 microgram was reverse transcribed with random hexamers. Starting from the raw public reads, TCRdb applied fastp trimming at Q25, assembled clones with MiXCR and retained in-frame beta chains. Each CDR3 protein gets just one entry, which takes the most common genes and DNA from the rows behind it. Present in this sample are 69,000 or so distinct CDR3 sequences, approximately 94% of which were seen just once. The top ten clonotypes cover under 0.6% of the sample. Sequencing used CD8+ T cells from PBMCs. Receptors were obtained from a human donor with multiple sclerosis.

V gene TRBV24-1 combines with J gene TRBJ2-3, with D perhaps assigned TRBD1 or TRBD2 (6 bases each). Trimming took 4 bases from V and 2 from J, leaving 15 bases between them. The CDR3 runs 16 residues. Germline CDR1 is KGHDR and CDR2 is SFDVKD. CDR3 amino acids: CATSERGAEVTDTQYF. The CDR3 nucleotides read TGTGCCACCAGTGAAAGGGGGGCCGAGGTCACAGATACGCAGTATTTT.

V and J are TRBV3-1 and TRBJ2-7; 8 positions agree with TRBD2. The CDR3 totals 14 residues. The V gene's germline CDR1 is LGHDT and CDR2 YNNKEL (reference sequence). V was pared by 3 bases and J by 0 bases, with 1 base of the junction left unmatched. The CDR3 sequence is CASSHGTSSYEQYF. The CDR3, as DNA: TGTGCCAGCAGCCACGGGACTAGCTCCTACGAGCAGTACTTC.

The rearrangement uses TRBV7-9 and TRBJ1-2; 9 bases match TRBD1. Germline V lookup: CDR1 SEHNR, CDR2 FQNEAQ (reference sequence). V gave up 5 bases and J gave up 3 bases; unmatched junction bases: 7. This CDR3 has 15 residues. CDR3 coding DNA: TGTGCCAGCAGCCGGATACAGGGGGCTGACTATGGCTACACCTTC. Its translation is CASSRIQGADYGYTF.

This clonotype showed up just once. This chain connects TRBV7-6 to TRBJ1-1; D gene uncertain. In germline, CDR1 is SGHVS, CDR2 FNYEAQ. Trimming took 7 bases from V and 1 from J, leaving 13 bases between them. The CDR3 sequence is 14 residues long. Here the CDR3 reads CASTAGGENTEAFF. CDR3 sequence (DNA): TGTGCCAGCACCGCGGGTGGGGAGAACACTGAAGCTTTCTTT.

The rearrangement joins TRBV2 to TRBJ2-1; D is unresolved. The CDR3 extends over 15 amino acids. Germline V gene data show CDR1 as SNHLY and CDR2 as FYNNEI. Trimming shortened V by 4 bases and J by 12 bases, and 22 bases separated the two germline ends. CDR3 region: CASSASPQQLLMQFF. The CDR3 DNA is TGTGCCAGCAGTGCCTCCCCGCAGCAGTTGTTGATGCAGTTCTTC. Looking up the rest from reference TRBV2 and TRBJ2-1 gives the full variable domain: EPEVTQTPSHQVTQMGQEVILRCVPISNHLYFYWYRQILGQKVEFLVSFYNNEISEKSEIFDDQFSVERPDGSNFTLKIRSTKLEDSAMYFCASSASPQQLLMQFFGPGTRLTVL.

The CDR3 DNA follows: TGTGCCAGCAGCACCCGAGGACTAGCGGGATCCGAATACCAAGAGACCCAGTACTTC. Amino acids: CASSTRGLAGSEYQETQYF. V is TRBV9 and J is TRBJ2-5; 12 positions agree with TRBD2. V was pared by 4 bases and J by 0 bases, with 13 bases of the junction left unmatched. The CDR3 is made up of 19 amino acids. Germline CDR1 reads SGDLS; CDR2 reads YYNGEE.

The gene calls are TRBV9 and TRBJ1-2; D gene unclear. Germline lookup yields CDR1 SGDLS and CDR2 YYNGEE. Trimming stripped 3 bases from V and 4 bases from J, with 7 bases between. The CDR3 has 12 residues. The CDR3 DNA sequence: TGTGCCAGCAGCGGGGCAGTCTATGGCTACACCTTC. This sequence encodes CASSGAVYGYTF. Full variable domain (rest looked up from reference TRBV9 and TRBJ1-2): DSGVTQTPKHLITATGQRVTLRCSPRSGDLSVYWYQQSLDQGLQFLIQYYNGEERAKGNILERFSAQQFPDLHSELNLSSLELGDSALYFCASSGAVYGYTFGSGTRLTVV.

CDR3 in DNA: TGTGCCAGCAGCTTCTTGGACACTGAAGCTTTCTTT. Amino acid sequence: CASSFLDTEAFF. The rearrangement links TRBV5-4 to TRBJ1-1; no clear D. Trimming cost V 2 bases and J 3 bases, with 5 bases left between them. The length of the CDR3 is 12 residues. Germline assignment: CDR1 SGHNT and CDR2 YYREEE (reference sequence).

This rearrangement joins TRBV7-9 to TRBJ2-1; D possibly corresponds to TRBD2 (5 bases). Germline CDR1 and CDR2: SEHNR and FQNEAQ (reference sequence). V was cut by 3 bases and J by 8 bases, with 11 bases left in between. The CDR3 contains 13 residues. The CDR3 DNA is TGTGCCAGCAGCTTTACTAGAGTCGATGAGCAGTTCTTC. It encodes CASSFTRVDEQFF. Supplemented by reference TRBV7-9 and TRBJ2-1, the full variable domain reads DTGVSQNPRHKITKRGQNVTFRCDPISEHNRLYWYRQTLGQGPEFLTYFQNEAQLEKSRLLSDRFSAERPKGSFSTLEIQRTEQGDSAMYLCASSFTRVDEQFFGPGTRLTVL.

The V call is TRBV4-3, the J call TRBJ1-2; no clear D. The CDR3 length is 15 residues. Trimming cost V 0 bases and J 4 bases, with 12 bases left between them. Germline lookup yields CDR1 LGHNA and CDR2 YSLEER. The CDR3 sequence is CASSQDSTVGYGYTF. CDR3 sequence (DNA): TGCGCCAGCAGCCAAGACTCGACTGTGGGCTATGGCTACACCTTC.

The gene calls are TRBV6-5 and TRBJ2-5; weak D call: TRBD2 (6 bases). The V end lost 6 bases, the J end lost 2 bases, and 10 bases lay between the germline ends. CDR1 and CDR2 from the germline V gene are MNHEY and SVGAGI. The CDR3 is 13 residues long. The CDR3, as DNA: TGTGCCAGCAGCCACGGGGGTCAAGAGACCCAGTACTTC. Its translation: CASSHGGQETQYF.

This chain connects TRBV20-1 to TRBJ2-7; TRBD2 agrees at 7 bases. Looked up from germline, CDR1 is DFQATT and CDR2 is SNEGSKA (reference sequence). This CDR3 contains 16 residues. V shed 2 bases, J shed 2 bases, and the junction held 12 bases outside the gene matches. CDR3 sequence (DNA): TGCAGTGCTAGATCCTCGACGGGACTAAAGGCCTACGAGCAGTACTTC. This codes for CSARSSTGLKAYEQYF.

The chain carries TRBV25-1 and TRBJ1-4; unclear D gene. V lost 6 bases and J lost 4, with 9 bases in between. The CDR3 covers 13 residues. CDR1 MGHDK and CDR2 SYGVNS come from the germline V gene. The CDR3 spells CASRYSGNEKLFF. The CDR3, as DNA: TGTGCCAGCAGGTACAGCGGTAATGAAAAACTGTTTTTT.

This clonotype was found once. The chain couples TRBV24-1 to TRBJ2-5, with TRBD1 matching 11 bases. This CDR3 is built from 17 residues. V dropped 2 bases and J dropped 4; count of bases not matched to a gene: 8. Germline-derived CDR1 and CDR2 are KGHDR and SFDVKD. The CDR3 region is CATSDYGRTGGRETQYF. CDR3 sequence (DNA): TGTGCCACCAGTGATTATGGAAGGACAGGGGGCAGAGAGACCCAGTACTTC.

This clonotype appeared a single time. The V and J genes are TRBV29-1 and TRBJ2-7; possible D gene TRBD1, 5 bases. From germline, CDR1 is SQVTM and CDR2 ANQGSEA. V lost 4 bases and J 1 base, leaving 11 bases between the germline ends. This CDR3 region has 13 residues. The CDR3 protein is CSVAIPGSYEQYF. CDR3 nucleotides: TGCAGCGTTGCTATTCCAGGGTCCTACGAGCAGTACTTC.

This clonotype was seen a single time. This chain connects TRBV5-6 to TRBJ2-5; perhaps TRBD2 as D (6 bases). CDR3 length: 14 residues. Germline V CDR1 and CDR2: SGHDT, YYEEEE. With 5 bases removed from V and 2 bases from J, the gap between germline ends came to 13 bases. The CDR3 loop reads CASRKETRQETQYF. The CDR3 coding sequence is TGTGCCAGCAGAAAAGAGACTAGGCAAGAGACCCAGTACTTC. The full variable domain, rest sourced from reference TRBV5-6 and TRBJ2-5, is DAGVTQSPTHLIKTRGQQVTLRCSPKSGHDTVSWYQQALGQGPQFIFQYYEEEERQRGNFPDRFSGHQFPNYSSELNVNALLLGDSALYLCASRKETRQETQYFGPGTRLLVL.

This chain links TRBV9 with TRBJ2-5, with D possibly being TRBD2 (5 bases). Germline V lookup: CDR1 SGDLS, CDR2 YYNGEE. The CDR3 covers 15 residues. The V end was cut by 4 bases, the J end by 5 bases, with 18 bases between. CDR3 protein: CASSLGVGQGETQYF. The CDR3 DNA sequence: TGTGCCAGCAGCCTCGGGGTCGGGCAAGGGGAGACCCAGTACTTC. The complete variable domain, with remaining parts taken from reference TRBV9 and TRBJ2-5, reads DSGVTQTPKHLITATGQRVTLRCSPRSGDLSVYWYQQSLDQGLQFLIQYYNGEERAKGNILERFSAQQFPDLHSELNLSSLELGDSALYFCASSLGVGQGETQYFGPGTRLLVL.

This sequence joins TRBV20-1 and TRBJ1-5; D ambiguous. This CDR3 region has 15 residues. The germline V gene encodes CDR1 DFQATT and CDR2 SNEGSKA (reference sequence). Trimming stripped 3 bases from V and 0 bases from J, with 12 bases between. The CDR3 DNA follows: TGCAGTGCTAGCAAAAAGGGTTATAGCAATCAGCCCCAGCATTTT. Protein: CSASKKGYSNQPQHF.

V gene TRBV4-3 combines with J gene TRBJ1-2; tentatively, D is TRBD1 (5 bases). The CDR3 extends over 15 amino acids. V was clipped by 0 bases and J by 4 bases, with 12 bases between them. Germline values: CDR1 LGHNA, CDR2 YSLEER. CDR3 sequence: CASSQDGDWRYGYTF. The CDR3 DNA follows: TGCGCCAGCAGCCAAGATGGGGACTGGCGCTATGGCTACACCTTC.

The chain is built from TRBV7-9 and TRBJ2-3, with 8 nucleotides matching TRBD2. Trimming at V came to 6 bases and at J to 4 bases, leaving 6 bases not matched to a gene. Germline V CDR1 and CDR2: SEHNR, FQNEAQ (reference sequence). The CDR3 covers 14 residues. The CDR3 loop is CASRDSGEADTQYF. CDR3 coding DNA: TGTGCCAGCAGAGATAGCGGGGAAGCAGATACGCAGTATTTT. Full variable domain (rest looked up from reference TRBV7-9 and TRBJ2-3): DTGVSQNPRHKITKRGQNVTFRCDPISEHNRLYWYRQTLGQGPEFLTYFQNEAQLEKSRLLSDRFSAERPKGSFSTLEIQRTEQGDSAMYLCASRDSGEADTQYFGPGTRLTVL.

The chain carries TRBV20-1 and TRBJ2-7; 12 positions agree with TRBD2. V dropped 6 bases and J dropped 6; count of bases not matched to a gene: 12. This CDR3 region has 15 residues. Per germline, CDR1 DFQATT and CDR2 SNEGSKA (reference sequence). The CDR3 nucleotides read TGCAGTGCCATGGGGGGACTAGCGGGTTCCCCCGAGCAGTACTTC. This sequence encodes CSAMGGLAGSPEQYF.

The chain uses TRBV4-1 and TRBJ2-7, with 10 bases aligning to TRBD2. V dropped 4 bases and J dropped 3; count of bases not matched to a gene: 9. Germline lookup yields CDR1 MGHRA and CDR2 YSYEKL. The CDR3 runs 16 residues. The CDR3 nucleotides read TGCGCCAGCAGCCCCCGGACTAGCGGAGGTTACTACGAGCAGTACTTC. It encodes CASSPRTSGGYYEQYF.

The V gene is TRBV2, the J gene TRBJ1-2; D gene unclear. Trimming shortened V by 8 bases and J by 4 bases, and 14 bases separated the two germline ends. CDR1 SNHLY and CDR2 FYNNEI come from the germline V gene. The CDR3 sequence is 13 residues long. The CDR3 DNA is TGTGCCAGCGATGACGGTCTGCTCTATGGCTACACCTTC. Residues: CASDDGLLYGYTF.

The chain is built from TRBV28 and TRBJ2-1; D gene unclear. The CDR3 is 10 residues long. Germline V gene sequence: CDR1 MDHEN, CDR2 SYDVKM. Trimming took 3 bases from V and 8 from J, leaving 2 bases between them. The CDR3 DNA is TGTGCCAGCAGTTTTGATGAGCAGTTCTTC. This codes for CASSFDEQFF.

The chain recombines TRBV4-3 with TRBJ2-7; D possibly corresponds to TRBD2 (5 bases). There are 15 residues in the CDR3. CDR1 and CDR2 from the germline V gene are LGHNA and YSLEER. V lost 1 base to trimming and J lost 3 bases, with 13 bases between them. CDR3 nucleotides: TGCGCCAGCAGCCAAGTCGCCGGGAAATACTACGAGCAGTACTTC. Protein: CASSQVAGKYYEQYF.